This T cell receptor (beta chain) emerged from a study of identical twins. This clonotype was found many times. Its antigen is unknown. Through template switching, a universal primer site was introduced, and the cDNA contained unique molecular identifiers. TCRdb redid the calling of the 5' RACE reads with MiXCR, one entry per CDR3 protein. Of 700,000 to 950,000 distinct CDR3 sequences listed, approximately 13% are singletons. This CDR3 region has 15 residues. CDR1 and CDR2 from the germline V gene are LGHDT and YNNKEL (reference sequence). V lost 4 bases and J lost 5; bases outside the gene matches: 4. Study-level points and caveats: Partly confounded zero-insertion analyses could result from invariant MAIT and iNKT cells. Insertions were reduced in abundant cord blood beta clonotypes but not in memory repertoires. The same donors were not followed; conclusions instead depended on cross-sectional statistical analysis.

These data also formed part of another study, on yellow fever vaccine responses in identical twins.

The sequence derives from a woman between 18 and 29 years old in good health. Sequenced input: PBMCs. The chain is built from TRBV3-1 and TRBJ2-2, with TRBD2 identical over 10 bases. CDR3 region: CASSPLAGDTGELFF. The CDR3 DNA sequence: TGTGCCAGCAGCCCCCTAGCGGGGGATACCGGGGAGCTGTTTTTT.